This T cell receptor beta chain was captured in a study of Ad26.COV2.S vaccination and SARS-CoV-2 variants. The treatment: around 19 received Ad26.COV2.S at low or high dose, single or two shots; roughly five received placebo; per-sample allocation not given. Day 63 after the first injection of vaccine or placebo was the sampling time. The method was immunoSEQ multiplex PCR; TCRdb's version includes in-frame clones alone and lacks a portion of them. The sample includes under 550,000 clones, about nine tenths seen only once; the top ten take 9% to 15%. The TCR sequence derives from a person between 18 and 65 years old who received the Ad26.COV2.S COVID-19 vaccine or a placebo. The input for sequencing was peripheral blood, taken in a trial of Ad26.COV2.S vaccine versus placebo.

The CDR3 DNA follows: TGTGCAGGGACTAGCGGGATTTGGAACATTCAGTACTTC. It is translated as CAGTSGIWNIQYF. The rearrangement links TRBV30 to TRBJ2-4; TRBD2 matches at 13 bases. The CDR3 contains 13 residues. Germline-derived CDR1 and CDR2 are GTSNPN and SVGIG (reference sequence).